Following are 28 T cell receptor beta chains from one sample sequenced in a study of cytomegalovirus exposure and HLA in healthy donors. Researchers ran the PCR with 60 Vbeta and 13 Jbeta primers. The data were produced by immunoSEQ multiplex PCR, yet TCRdb's version contains in-frame clones alone and is incomplete. The profile covers roughly 200,000 clones, with about three quarters appearing a single time and approximately 2% taken by the ten largest. Sequencing input: PBMCs. The receptor source for this set is a woman between 25 and 40 years old in good health and CMV-seropositive.

The V gene is TRBV7-8, the J gene TRBJ1-6; D unresolved. Trimming removed 1 base from V and 4 bases from J, with 8 bases in between. CDR3 length: 15 residues. The germline gives CDR1 SGHVS, CDR2 FQNEAQ. In nucleotides, the CDR3 is TGTGCCAGCAGCTTAGTTGGAGGGTATAATTCACCCCTCCACTTT. It yields the protein CASSLVGGYNSPLHF. Variable domain in full (rest from reference TRBV7-8 and TRBJ1-6): GAGVSQSPRYKVAKRGQDVALRCDPISGHVSLFWYQQALGQGPEFLTYFQNEAQLDKSGLPSDRFFAERPEGSVSTLKIQRTQQEDSAVYLCASSLVGGYNSPLHFGNGTRLTVT.

The CDR3 nucleotides are TGTGCCAGCAGCAAAGGCGGACAGGGCGTTTATAATTCACCCCTCCACTTT. This codes for CASSKGGQGVYNSPLHF. The chain uses TRBV4-2 and TRBJ1-6, with 8 bases identical to TRBD1. Germline CDR1 is LGHNA and CDR2 is YNFKEQ. CDR3 length: 17 amino acids. After removal of 5 bases from V and 4 bases from J, the junction contained 10 bases not matched to a gene.

This sequence joins TRBV30 and TRBJ1-3; 8 nucleotides align to TRBD1. The CDR3 is made up of 16 amino acids. V was pared by 4 bases and J by 0 bases, with 8 bases of the junction left unmatched. Germline CDR1 is GTSNPN and CDR2 is SVGIG (reference sequence). CDR3 sequence: CAWTRQGPNSGNTIYF. The CDR3 DNA follows: TGTGCCTGGACCCGACAGGGGCCAAACTCTGGAAACACCATATATTTT.

V and J are TRBV5-1 and TRBJ2-5; 7 bases map to TRBD1. Germline CDR1 SGHRS, CDR2 YFSETQ. This CDR3 spans 14 amino acids. After removal of 0 bases from V and 5 bases from J, the junction contained 4 bases not matched to a gene. The CDR3 is CASSLAGGEETQYF. Here the CDR3 DNA reads TGCGCCAGCAGCTTGGCAGGGGGTGAGGAGACCCAGTACTTC.

The rearrangement uses TRBV5-1 and TRBJ1-5; 10 bases align to TRBD1. The CDR3 totals 16 residues. J was trimmed by 1 base and V by 4 bases; bases with no gene match: 5. The germline CDR1 and CDR2 sequences are SGHRS and YFSETQ. The CDR3 loop is CASSLGTGASNQPQHF. CDR3 nucleotide sequence: TGCGCCAGCAGCCTCGGGACAGGGGCGAGCAATCAGCCCCAGCATTTT. The variable domain in full, completed from reference TRBV5-1 and TRBJ1-5, reads KAGVTQTPRYLIKTRGQQVTLSCSPISGHRSVSWYQQTPGQGLQFLFEYFSETQRNKGNFPGRFSGRQFSNSRSEMNVSTLELGDSALYLCASSLGTGASNQPQHFGDGTRLSIL.

The chain carries TRBV10-3 and TRBJ2-7; D may be TRBD1 (5 bases). The CDR3 is 13 amino acids. Germline CDR1 is ENHRY and CDR2 is SYGVKD. Deletions cut 6 bases from V and 1 base from J, with 10 bases between. CDR3 loop: CAISPRASYEQYF. Here the CDR3 DNA reads TGTGCCATCAGCCCCAGGGCTTCCTACGAGCAGTACTTC.

The chain couples TRBV7-8 to TRBJ1-1; D not resolved. The CDR3 is made up of 14 amino acids. V was pared by 4 bases and J by 0 bases, with 9 bases between. CDR1 SGHVS and CDR2 FQNEAQ come from the germline V gene. The CDR3 DNA reads TGTGCCAGCAGCTCCCGGGTCATGAACACTGAAGCTTTCTTT. Its translation: CASSSRVMNTEAFF.

This chain connects TRBV6-6 to TRBJ2-2; D gene unclear. V gave up 5 bases and J gave up 6 bases, with 4 bases separating them. The CDR3 is made up of 11 amino acids. Per germline, CDR1 MNHNY and CDR2 SVGAGI (reference sequence). The CDR3 sequence is CASSSAGELFF. DNA of the CDR3: TGTGCCAGCAGTAGCGCCGGGGAGCTGTTTTTT.

This clone occurred once. The V call is TRBV4-1, the J call TRBJ2-3; TRBD2 matches 9 bases. CDR1 is MGHRA and CDR2 is YSYEKL in the germline V gene. Trimming cost V 1 base and J 0 bases; bases outside gene matches: 17. The CDR3 runs 21 residues. CDR3 sequence (DNA): TGCGCCAGCAGCCAAGGCTTGTTAGCGGGGGCCCTCCTAACTAGCACAGATACGCAGTATTTT. Amino acids: CASSQGLLAGALLTSTDTQYF.

The J gene is TRBJ2-5, the V gene TRBV4-3; TRBD2 matches 7 bases. The germline V gene has CDR1 LGHNA and CDR2 YSLEER. The CDR3 loop spans 16 amino acids. Losses at the gene ends were 1 base for V and 1 base for J; bases not matched to a gene: 6. This CDR3 reads CASSQGVLAGQETQYF. The CDR3 nucleotides read TGCGCCAGCAGCCAAGGAGTATTAGCGGGCCAAGAGACCCAGTACTTC.

V gene TRBV5-1 combines with J gene TRBJ2-1; 10 bases line up with TRBD2. J gave up 8 bases and V 2 bases, and 7 bases lay outside the gene matches. This CDR3 has 15 residues. In germline, CDR1 is SGHRS, CDR2 YFSETQ. The CDR3 DNA reads TGCGCCAGCAGCTTTATAACTAGCGGGAATTATGAGCAGTTCTTC. This gives the protein CASSFITSGNYEQFF.

Regarding this clone: The same CDR3 also results from other DNA sequences found in this sample. V gene TRBV7-2 combines with J gene TRBJ1-2; D is possibly TRBD1 (5 bases). The ends were cut back, 1 base at V and 5 bases at J, with 11 bases in the middle. The V gene's germline CDR1 is SGHTA and CDR2 FQGNSA. The CDR3 contains 14 residues. CDR3 nucleotides: TGTGCCAGCAGCTTAGGTCAGGGCGCGTATGGCTACACCTTC. Translated: CASSLGQGAYGYTF.

The genes are TRBV5-1 and TRBJ1-5; no reliable D call. CDR1 and CDR2 from the germline V gene are SGHRS and YFSETQ. Trimming removed 0 bases from V and 7 bases from J, with 11 bases in between. This CDR3 is built from 14 residues. CDR3 in DNA: TGCGCCAGCAGCTTGGGTCTCCCGGGGCAGCCCCAGCATTTT. Amino acids: CASSLGLPGQPQHF.

The rearrangement links TRBV7-2 to TRBJ1-1, with D perhaps TRBD1 (6 bases). V was cut by 5 bases and J by 7 bases, with 17 bases left in between. The CDR3 has 14 amino acids. The germline CDR1 and CDR2 sequences are SGHTA and FQGNSA. The CDR3 loop is CASSPRTGSSEAFF. CDR3 in DNA: TGTGCCAGCAGCCCCCGAACAGGGTCTAGTGAAGCTTTCTTT.

V usage is TRBV5-4 and J usage is TRBJ2-5; a weak D match, TRBD2 (7 bases). Trimming pared 0 bases from V and 4 bases from J, leaving 13 bases between. There are 15 residues in the CDR3. Germline V gene lookup returns CDR1 SGHNT and CDR2 YYREEE (reference sequence). CDR3 nucleotides: TGTGCCAGCAGCTTGGGGGGGGGCCCTTCAGAGACCCAGTACTTC. Protein: CASSLGGGPSETQYF.

This chain joins TRBV6-6 and TRBJ1-4; D is ambiguous. The CDR3 totals 12 residues. The germline gives CDR1 MNHNY, CDR2 SVGAGI (reference sequence). Trimming left V 6 bases short and J 8 bases short, with 10 bases between. The CDR3 spells CASRLFEEKLFF. CDR3 in DNA: TGTGCCAGCAGGCTCTTTGAGGAAAAACTGTTTTTT.

The chain combines TRBV15 with TRBJ2-5, with unresolved D. CDR1 and CDR2 from the germline V gene are LNHNV and YYDKDF (reference sequence). With 0 bases removed from V and 7 bases from J, the gap between germline ends came to 6 bases. The CDR3 extends over 12 amino acids. The CDR3 sequence: CATSRETGTQYF. In DNA, the CDR3 is TGTGCCACCAGCAGAGAGACGGGGACCCAGTACTTC.

J is TRBJ2-4 and V is TRBV18, with 7 bases fitting TRBD2. CDR1 KGHSH and CDR2 LQKENI come from the germline V gene. Losses at the gene ends were 8 bases for V and 0 bases for J; bases not matched to a gene: 7. The CDR3 loop spans 15 amino acids. CDR3 in DNA: TGTGCCAGCGGAGAGGGAGGGCTAGCCAAAAACATTCAGTACTTC. It encodes CASGEGGLAKNIQYF.

The J gene is TRBJ2-1, the V gene TRBV5-1, with D tentatively TRBD1 (6 bases). The V and J ends lost 0 bases and 6 bases respectively, with 10 bases between them. CDR1 SGHRS and CDR2 YFSETQ come from the germline V gene. CDR3 length: 14 amino acids. The DNA for the CDR3 is TGCGCCAGCAGCTTGGAAGGGGGTATCAATGAGCAGTTCTTC. This translates into CASSLEGGINEQFF.

The chain recombines TRBV4-1 with TRBJ2-6; 8 nucleotides line up with TRBD1. Germline assignment: CDR1 MGHRA and CDR2 YSYEKL. This CDR3 is 17 amino acids long. Losses at the gene ends were 3 bases for V and 4 bases for J; bases not matched to a gene: 8. In DNA form, the CDR3 reads TGCGCCAGCAGCCACCGGCAGGGGGCGAACGGGGCCAACGTCCTGACTTTC. This codes for CASSHRQGANGANVLTF.

The chain recombines TRBV9 with TRBJ1-4, with D hard to call. The CDR3 is 14 amino acids. The germline V gene has CDR1 SGDLS and CDR2 YYNGEE. Trimming took off 4 bases at V and 11 bases at J, with 18 bases between the two ends. The chain's CDR3 is CASSPQMAGEKLFF. DNA of the CDR3: TGTGCCAGCAGCCCTCAGATGGCCGGGGAGAAACTGTTTTTT.

This clone was seen a handful of times. The chain employs TRBV7-9 and TRBJ2-3, with D tentatively TRBD1 (5 bases). The CDR3 runs to 15 residues. Between the trimmed V and J ends, which lost 2 bases and 1 base, there was a span of 10 bases. Germline V gene data show CDR1 as SEHNR and CDR2 as FQNEAQ (reference sequence). Written as DNA, the CDR3 is TGTGCCAGCAGCTTAAACAGGCCCGGCACAGATACGCAGTATTTT. This gives the protein CASSLNRPGTDTQYF.

The rearrangement joins TRBV6-5 to TRBJ2-1; weak D call: TRBD2 (7 bases). The CDR3 totals 14 residues. Germline values: CDR1 MNHEY, CDR2 SVGAGI. V lost 6 bases, J lost 8 bases, and 17 bases lay in between. CDR3 in amino acids: CASSRGRGPDEQFF. CDR3 bases: TGTGCCAGCAGCAGAGGGCGGGGGCCGGATGAGCAGTTCTTC.

The genes are TRBV7-2 and TRBJ1-1; D is undetermined. Germline-derived CDR1 and CDR2 are SGHTA and FQGNSA. V lost 4 bases to trimming and J lost 0 bases, with 6 bases between them. The CDR3 runs 13 residues. CDR3 residues: CASSYRVNTEAFF. The CDR3, as DNA: TGTGCCAGCAGCTACCGGGTGAACACTGAAGCTTTCTTT.

This rearrangement joins TRBV15 to TRBJ2-7; 9 nucleotides agree with TRBD1. CDR1 LNHNV and CDR2 YYDKDF come from the germline V gene (reference sequence). Trimming at V came to 0 bases and at J to 7 bases, leaving 7 bases not matched to a gene. There are 15 residues in the CDR3. CDR3 amino acids: CATSRDRDRVREQYF. CDR3 nucleotide sequence: TGTGCCACCAGCAGAGATCGGGACAGGGTAAGGGAGCAGTACTTC.

This clone occurred a few times. The chain combines TRBV30 with TRBJ2-5; D remains unclear. Trimming pared 0 bases from V and 0 bases from J, leaving 11 bases between. The CDR3 length is 15 residues. Germline V gene sequence: CDR1 GTSNPN, CDR2 SVGIG (reference sequence). CDR3 DNA sequence: TGTGCCTGGAGTGTACGGTCTGCGTACCAAGAGACCCAGTACTTC. Translating gives CAWSVRSAYQETQYF.

The J gene is TRBJ1-5, the V gene TRBV6-6; 9 positions match TRBD1. Germline loops: CDR1 MNHNY, CDR2 SVGAGI (reference sequence). V lost 7 bases to trimming and J lost 2 bases; unmatched junction nucleotides: 6. This CDR3 has 15 residues. DNA for the CDR3: TGTGCCAGCAATCCCCGGGACAGGGGCAATCAGCCCCAGCATTTT. The encoded protein is CASNPRDRGNQPQHF.

This chain joins TRBV29-1 and TRBJ1-1, with D perhaps TRBD1 (5 bases). V was shortened by 5 bases and J by 3 bases, with 10 bases between the two germline ends. Germline lookup yields CDR1 SQVTM and CDR2 ANQGSEA. CDR3 length: 12 amino acids. The CDR3 sequence: CSVRSGDTEAFF. The DNA of the CDR3 is TGCAGCGTTAGATCGGGGGACACTGAAGCTTTCTTT.